This passage covers 21 T cell receptor beta chains from one sample sequenced in a study of cytomegalovirus exposure and HLA in healthy donors. The PCR employed 60 Vbeta primers together with 13 Jbeta primers. Profiling relied on immunoSEQ multiplex PCR, and the TCRdb table lists in-frame clones only, not all of them. The sample carries around 140,000 clones, approximately 72% recorded once. The specimen sequenced was PBMCs. These TCRs come from a woman in her sixties in good health and CMV-seronegative.

This clone was detected many times. Distinct nucleotide sequences in the sample also encode this CDR3. V gene TRBV5-1 combines with J gene TRBJ2-3; TRBD2 aligns across 9 bases. V was clipped by 1 base and J by 2 bases; unmatched bases: 2. The CDR3 is 15 amino acids. CDR1 SGHRS and CDR2 YFSETQ come from the germline V gene. The CDR3 region has the DNA TGCGCCAGCAGCTTGAGCGGGGGGTTCACAGATACGCAGTATTTT. Protein: CASSLSGGFTDTQYF.

This clone came up a few times. The genes are TRBV5-1 and TRBJ2-5, with a possible D match to TRBD2 (6 bases). The CDR3 covers 15 residues. Germline CDR1 reads SGHRS; CDR2 reads YFSETQ. V was trimmed by 4 bases and J by 2 bases, leaving 15 bases between them. CDR3 nucleotide sequence: TGCGCCAGCAGCCGCTATAGCGGCTCTCAAGAGACCCAGTACTTC. It codes for CASSRYSGSQETQYF.

This clone was seen a handful of times. V is TRBV6-5 and J is TRBJ2-7, with a possible D match to TRBD2 (6 bases). V shed 0 bases and J shed 7 bases, with 10 bases lying between them. The CDR3 length is 13 residues. CDR1 is MNHEY, CDR2 SVGAGI, per germline. In nucleotides, the CDR3 is TGTGCCAGCAGTTACTCTAGCGGTCGGGAGCAGTACTTC. This translates into CASSYSSGREQYF.

This clone was seen a single time. This rearrangement joins TRBV2 to TRBJ2-7; D is uncertain. Germline V lookup: CDR1 SNHLY, CDR2 FYNNEI. This CDR3 has 12 residues. The germline V and J ends were trimmed by 5 bases and 0 bases, with 5 bases remaining between them. This CDR3 reads CASSPSSYEQYF. CDR3 coding DNA: TGTGCCAGCAGTCCTAGCTCCTACGAGCAGTACTTC. The full variable domain, its missing parts supplied by reference TRBV2 and TRBJ2-7, is EPEVTQTPSHQVTQMGQEVILRCVPISNHLYFYWYRQILGQKVEFLVSFYNNEISEKSEIFDDQFSVERPDGSNFTLKIRSTKLEDSAMYFCASSPSSYEQYFGPGTRLTVT.

This clone was recorded once. The V gene is TRBV5-1, the J gene TRBJ1-2; 12 bases line up with TRBD1. V was pared by 4 bases and J by 2 bases, with 9 bases of the junction left unmatched. The V gene's germline CDR1 is SGHRS and CDR2 YFSETQ. This CDR3 comprises 17 residues. The CDR3 here is CASSLGTGGAGNYGYTF. CDR3 bases: TGCGCCAGCAGCCTGGGGACAGGGGGCGCAGGAAACTATGGCTACACCTTC.

For the CDR3, the DNA is TGTGCCAGCAGCTTTGCGGAACTATCAACCACGGAACAGTACTTC. This codes for CASSFAELSTTEQYF. This rearrangement joins TRBV7-8 to TRBJ2-7, with D unresolved. The germline V gene encodes CDR1 SGHVS and CDR2 FQNEAQ. Trimming pared 3 bases from V and 10 bases from J, leaving 22 bases between. This CDR3 region has 15 residues.

CDR3 coding DNA: TGTGCCAGCAGCTCCCCGGGACAGGGTATCACGGGCTACACCTTC. Its protein product is CASSSPGQGITGYTF. The chain recombines TRBV5-4 with TRBJ1-2; 9 positions match TRBD1. The CDR3 is 15 amino acids. The V gene's germline CDR1 is SGHNT and CDR2 YYREEE (reference sequence). V gave up 3 bases and J gave up 8 bases; unmatched junction bases: 11. Full variable domain (rest looked up from reference TRBV5-4 and TRBJ1-2): ETGVTQSPTHLIKTRGQQVTLRCSSQSGHNTVSWYQQALGQGPQFIFQYYREEENGRGNFPPRFSGLQFPNYSSELNVNALELDDSALYLCASSSPGQGITGYTFGSGTRLTVV.

This clone was counted a few times. V and J are TRBV13 and TRBJ2-5, with D perhaps TRBD2 (5 bases). This CDR3 has 13 residues. From germline, CDR1 is PRHDT and CDR2 FYEKMQ (reference sequence). Trimming left V 5 bases short and J 4 bases short, with 11 bases between. This CDR3 is CASSRYAGETQYF. CDR3 sequence (DNA): TGTGCCAGCAGCCGGTACGCGGGAGAGACCCAGTACTTC.

This rearrangement joins TRBV19 to TRBJ1-1, with D maybe TRBD1 (5 bases). Trimming left V 3 bases short and J 4 bases short, with 9 bases between. CDR1 is LNHDA and CDR2 is SQIVND in the germline V gene (reference sequence). The CDR3 runs to 13 residues. CDR3 residues: CASSIWRGTEAFF. As DNA, the CDR3 is TGTGCCAGTAGTATTTGGAGGGGCACTGAAGCTTTCTTT.

CDR3 in amino acids: CASIRGGLGSDTQYF. Here the CDR3 DNA reads TGCGCCAGTATTCGTGGCGGGCTCGGGTCAGATACGCAGTATTTT. The chain is built from TRBV10-2 and TRBJ2-3; D might be TRBD2 (5 bases). From germline, CDR1 is WSHSY and CDR2 SAAADI. This CDR3 has 15 amino acids. V was shortened by 9 bases and J by 4 bases, with 20 bases between the two germline ends.

The V gene is TRBV7-6, the J gene TRBJ2-1; 9 bases match TRBD2. Losses at the gene ends were 1 base for V and 6 bases for J; bases not matched to a gene: 10. CDR1 is SGHVS and CDR2 is FNYEAQ in the germline V gene. CDR3 size: 17 residues. The CDR3 reads CASSLVSAGGAVNEQFF. The DNA for the CDR3 is TGTGCCAGCAGCTTAGTTTCGGCGGGGGGGGCAGTCAATGAGCAGTTCTTC.

The gene calls are TRBV25-1 and TRBJ2-1; D is possibly TRBD2 (6 bases). V was cut by 6 bases and J by 0 bases, with 12 bases left in between. There are 15 residues in the CDR3. Germline V gene lookup returns CDR1 MGHDK and CDR2 SYGVNS. CDR3 DNA sequence: TGTGCCAGCAGCAAGGAGGGTGACTCCTACAATGAGCAGTTCTTC. It translates to CASSKEGDSYNEQFF.

This rearrangement joins TRBV5-1 to TRBJ2-1; 12 nucleotides align to TRBD2. The J segment lost 7 bases and the V segment lost 4 bases, leaving 6 bases of the junction unmatched. Per germline, CDR1 SGHRS and CDR2 YFSETQ. The CDR3 is 15 amino acids. The CDR3 nucleotides read TGCGCCAGCAGCCGGGAACTAGCGGGGGGTAATGAGCAGTTCTTC. It specifies CASSRELAGGNEQFF. Based on the CDR3 plus reference TRBV5-1 and TRBJ2-1, the full variable domain is KAGVTQTPRYLIKTRGQQVTLSCSPISGHRSVSWYQQTPGQGLQFLFEYFSETQRNKGNFPGRFSGRQFSNSRSEMNVSTLELGDSALYLCASSRELAGGNEQFFGPGTRLTVL.

The V gene is TRBV6-1, the J gene TRBJ1-1; D is perhaps TRBD1 (5 bases). Trimming took 1 base from V and 10 from J, leaving 13 bases between them. CDR1 and CDR2 (germline): MNHNS, SASEGT. This CDR3 region has 13 residues. In DNA form, the CDR3 reads TGTGCCAGCAGTGAAGGGGGCAGAGTGGGAGCTTTCTTT. Its protein is CASSEGGRVGAFF.

There are a few counts of this clone. V usage is TRBV19 and J usage is TRBJ1-1; 8 nucleotides align to TRBD1. The V gene end was trimmed by 8 bases and the J gene end by 1 base; junction bases not matched to a gene: 0. Germline V gene lookup returns CDR1 LNHDA and CDR2 SQIVND (reference sequence). This CDR3 has 12 amino acids. The DNA of the CDR3 is TGTGCCAGTGGACAGGGGAACACTGAAGCTTTCTTT. Its translation: CASGQGNTEAFF.

The table lists this clone with a few counts. The chain links TRBV29-1 to TRBJ2-1; 7 bases align to TRBD2. The CDR3 runs to 12 residues. Germline CDR1 SQVTM, CDR2 ANQGSEA. V shed 8 bases and J 9 bases; nucleotides not matched to a gene: 10. The CDR3 region has the DNA TGCAGCTCCGGACTAGGACCCGGTGAGCAGTTCTTC. Amino acids: CSSGLGPGEQFF.

V usage is TRBV6-7 and J usage is TRBJ2-3; D is undetermined. TRBV6-7 is an ORF, and what it does is uncertain. The CDR3 loop spans 12 amino acids. Trimming pared 10 bases from V and 3 bases from J, leaving 11 bases between. The chain's CDR3 is CATRLSTDTQYF. CDR3 DNA: TGTGCCACCCGCCTATCAACAGATACGCAGTATTTT.

V usage is TRBV27 and J usage is TRBJ2-7; a possible D gene is TRBD1 (5 bases). V was trimmed by 5 bases and J by 4 bases, leaving 12 bases between them. This CDR3 is built from 13 residues. In germline, CDR1 is MNHEY, CDR2 SMNVEV (reference sequence). The CDR3 spells CASSRNRQYEQYF. In nucleotides, the CDR3 is TGTGCCAGCAGTCGCAACCGACAGTACGAGCAGTACTTC.

This chain connects TRBV9 to TRBJ2-2; 8 nucleotides match TRBD2. The CDR3 runs 15 residues. CDR1 is SGDLS and CDR2 is YYNGEE in the germline V gene. J gave up 4 bases and V 0 bases, and 2 bases lay outside the gene matches. The CDR3 sequence: CASSVDLAGTGELFF. The CDR3 bases are TGTGCCAGCAGCGTAGATCTAGCGGGCACCGGGGAGCTGTTTTTT. The entire variable domain, with the rest obtained from reference TRBV9 and TRBJ2-2, is as follows: DSGVTQTPKHLITATGQRVTLRCSPRSGDLSVYWYQQSLDQGLQFLIQYYNGEERAKGNILERFSAQQFPDLHSELNLSSLELGDSALYFCASSVDLAGTGELFFGEGSRLTVL.

The gene calls are TRBV19 and TRBJ1-1, with 10 bases matching TRBD1. This CDR3 has 15 amino acids. The germline gives CDR1 LNHDA, CDR2 SQIVND (reference sequence). The ends lost 2 bases at V and 5 bases at J; junction bases unmatched: 5. In DNA, the CDR3 is TGTGCCAGTAGTATAAAGGGACAGGGGCCGACTGAAGCTTTCTTT. Amino acid sequence: CASSIKGQGPTEAFF.

The chain uses TRBV7-2 and TRBJ2-6; D might be TRBD1 (5 bases). Germline loops: CDR1 SGHTA, CDR2 FQGNSA. The CDR3 is 15 amino acids. V shed 1 base and J shed 4 bases, with 8 bases lying between them. The CDR3 loop reads CASSLGTPGANVLTF. Written as DNA, the CDR3 is TGTGCCAGCAGCTTAGGGACACCCGGGGCCAACGTCCTGACTTTC.